The present T cell receptor beta chain was sequenced within a study of regulatory T cells in long-lasting Graves disease. Study outcomes and limitations: Investigators studied peripheral blood only, not thyroid tissue.

A remark on this clonotype: The antigen is unknown.

Unmatched junction bases numbered 6, after V lost 1 base and J lost 6 bases. The CDR3 consists of 17 residues. CDR1 is SGHVS and CDR2 is FQNEAQ in the germline V gene. Both iRepertoire HTBI primers and Arm-PCR of CDR3 regions were used to build the TCR beta libraries. Each CDR3 protein is one row after TCRdb ran MiXCR on the multiplex PCR reads. The data hold 400,000 to 500,000 distinct CDR3 sequences, with around 15% observed a single time. Time point reported: newly diagnosed GD, antithyroid drugs for less than 3 months. TCR sequences were obtained from RNA taken from PBMCs. The same sample was also used in a study of T cells in Graves' hyperthyroidism and ophthalmopathy.

The origin of this receptor is a woman under 30 with Graves disease. The input for sequencing was peripheral blood mononuclear cells (PBMCs), taken at new diagnosis, from a patient treated with antithyroid drugs. The chain combines TRBV7-8 with TRBJ2-1; TRBD2 matches 13 bases. CDR3 region: CASSLGGTSGIGNEQFF. The CDR3, as DNA: TGTGCCAGCAGCTTAGGGGGGACTAGCGGGATTGGCAATGAGCAGTTCTTC. Together with reference TRBV7-8 and TRBJ2-1, the CDR3 gives the full variable domain: GAGVSQSPRYKVAKRGQDVALRCDPISGHVSLFWYQQALGQGPEFLTYFQNEAQLDKSGLPSDRFFAERPEGSVSTLKIQRTQQEDSAVYLCASSLGGTSGIGNEQFFGPGTRLTVL.